This TCR beta chain was profiled in a study of blood T cells in healthy people across ages. Study-level findings and limits: TCR beta diversity correlated strongly with naive T cell percentage.

Alongside a J-beta primer mix, a sample-barcoded 5' primer served in a second PCR lasting roughly 7 to 11 cycles. A 12-random-nucleotide template-switch adaptor tagged each cDNA molecule. TCRdb re-analysed the 5' RACE reads in MiXCR, keeping a single row per CDR3 protein. The data show roughly 830,000 distinct CDR3 sequences, around two thirds seen once. CDR1 and CDR2 (germline): SGHRS, YFSETQ. CDR3 length equals 17 residues. Germline trimming cut 3 bases from V and 3 bases from J; bases unmatched to any gene: 5. To note about this clonotype: What it binds is unknown.

The donors, all healthy, were Caucasians living in Russia, aged roughly 6 to 100. Total RNA, at least 5.5 micrograms per sample, was extracted from PBMCs. The specimen was blood. The TCR was taken from a man aged 30 to 45 in good health. The chain carries TRBV5-1 and TRBJ2-1, with 14 bases matching TRBD2. The chain's CDR3 is CASSSGLAGGYYNEQFF. In nucleotides, the CDR3 is TGCGCCAGCAGCTCAGGACTAGCGGGGGGCTACTACAATGAGCAGTTCTTC.